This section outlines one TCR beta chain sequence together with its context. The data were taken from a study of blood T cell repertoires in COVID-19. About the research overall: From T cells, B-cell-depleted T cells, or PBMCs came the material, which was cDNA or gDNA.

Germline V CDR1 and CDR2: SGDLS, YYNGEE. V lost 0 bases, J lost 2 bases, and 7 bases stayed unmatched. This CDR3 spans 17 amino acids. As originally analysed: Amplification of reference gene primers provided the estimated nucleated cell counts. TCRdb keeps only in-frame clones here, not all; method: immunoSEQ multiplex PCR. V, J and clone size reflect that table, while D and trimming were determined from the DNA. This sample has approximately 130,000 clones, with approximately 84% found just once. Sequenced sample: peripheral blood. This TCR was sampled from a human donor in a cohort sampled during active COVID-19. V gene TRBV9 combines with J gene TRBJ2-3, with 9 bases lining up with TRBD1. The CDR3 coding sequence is TGTGCCAGCAGCGTAGCTCCAGGGACAGGGCTCACAGATACGCAGTATTTT. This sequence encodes CASSVAPGTGLTDTQYF.